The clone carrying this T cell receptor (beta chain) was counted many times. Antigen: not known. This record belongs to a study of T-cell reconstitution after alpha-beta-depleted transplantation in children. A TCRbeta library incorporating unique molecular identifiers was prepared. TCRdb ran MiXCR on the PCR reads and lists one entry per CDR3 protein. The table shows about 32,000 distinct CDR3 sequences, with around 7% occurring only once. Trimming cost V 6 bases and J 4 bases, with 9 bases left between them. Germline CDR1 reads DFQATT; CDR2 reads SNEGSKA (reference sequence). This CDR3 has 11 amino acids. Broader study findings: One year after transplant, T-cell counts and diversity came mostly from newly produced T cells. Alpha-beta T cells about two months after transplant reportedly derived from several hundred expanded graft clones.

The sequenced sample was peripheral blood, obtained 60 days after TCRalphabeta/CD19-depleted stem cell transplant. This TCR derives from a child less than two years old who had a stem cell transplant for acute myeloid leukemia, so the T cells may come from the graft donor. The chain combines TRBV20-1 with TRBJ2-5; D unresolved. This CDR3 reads CSALQGETQYF. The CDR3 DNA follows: TGCAGTGCGCTACAAGGAGAGACCCAGTACTTC.